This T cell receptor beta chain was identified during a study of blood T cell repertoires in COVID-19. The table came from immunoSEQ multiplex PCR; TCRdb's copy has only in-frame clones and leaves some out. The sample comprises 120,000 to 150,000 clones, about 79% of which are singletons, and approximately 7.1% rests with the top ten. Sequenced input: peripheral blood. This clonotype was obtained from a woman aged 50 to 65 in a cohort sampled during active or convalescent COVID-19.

The CDR3 reads CASSLVGRDEQYF. CDR3 nucleotide sequence: TGCGCCAGCAGCTTGGTGGGCAGAGACGAGCAGTACTTC. V and J are TRBV5-1 and TRBJ2-7; D gene ambiguous. Germline CDR1 is SGHRS and CDR2 is YFSETQ. The CDR3 consists of 13 residues. Between the trimmed V and J ends, which lost 0 bases and 5 bases, there was a span of 9 bases.